The rows below give T cell receptor beta chains drawn from one sample of a study of blood T cell repertoires in COVID-19. Using immunoSEQ multiplex PCR, the repertoire was profiled, and TCRdb retains in-frame clones only, with some absent. This table holds more than 85,000 clones, approximately 81% found once. The sequenced sample consisted of peripheral blood. These receptors all stem from an elderly man with acute or convalescent COVID-19. The CDR3 runs from the conserved cysteine through the conserved F or W. A D gene is named only where the DNA matches it firmly. The size of a clone is reported for some rows only, either as once, few or many, or as a class for expanded clones.

clone_size j_call d_call v_call cdr3_nt cdr3_aa
once TRBJ1-4 TRBD1 TRBV7-9 TGTGCCAGCAGAACCCACAGGGGTGCTAATGAAAAACTGTTTTTT CASRTHRGANEKLFF
. TRBJ2-7 TRBD1 TRBV29-1 TGCAGCGTGGGACAGGGCCCAAACGAGCAGTACTTC CSVGQGPNEQYF
. TRBJ1-4 . TRBV19 TGTGCCAGTAGTATACGGGATGCAACTAATGAAAAACTGTTTTTT CASSIRDATNEKLFF
few TRBJ1-3 . TRBV29-1 TGCAGCGTGACAGAGACTGCATCCTTGGGCACCATATATTTT CSVTETASLGTIYF
. TRBJ1-5 TRBD1 TRBV6-6 TGTGCCAGCAAAACAGGGGTGAGCAATCAGCCCCAGCATTTT CASKTGVSNQPQHF
. TRBJ1-5 TRBD1 TRBV18 TGTGCCAGCTCACCGGAACCGGACAGGAATCAGCCCCAGCATTTT CASSPEPDRNQPQHF
. TRBJ2-7 TRBD1 TRBV27 TGTGCCAGCAGCCCGGACAGGGGCTCCTACGAGCAGTACTTC CASSPDRGSYEQYF
. TRBJ2-3 . TRBV27 TGTGCCAGCAGACGGGACATATCGTCTAGCACAGATACGCAGTATTTT CASRRDISSSTDTQYF
once TRBJ2-5 TRBD2 TRBV24-1 TGTGCCACCGGTCGACTAGCGGGGTCCCAAGAGACCCAGTACTTC CATGRLAGSQETQYF
. TRBJ1-4 . TRBV24-1 TGTGCCACCAGTGATCCCCACAGGGCTAATGAAAAACTGTTTTTT CATSDPHRANEKLFF
. TRBJ2-7 . TRBV19 TGTGCCAGTAGTATTCGGGGTTACGAGCAGTACTTC CASSIRGYEQYF
. TRBJ1-1 TRBD1 TRBV6-6 TGTGCCAGCAGTTACGCCGACAGGGTCTCTGAAGCTTTCTTT CASSYADRVSEAFF
. TRBJ1-4 TRBD1 TRBV7-6 TGTGCCAGCAGCTTAAACCCTCCAGGGGGTGGTACTAATGAAAAACTGTTTTTT CASSLNPPGGGTNEKLFF
once TRBJ1-1 TRBD1 TRBV7-9 TGTGCCAGCAGCCCGGTGACAGGGAGGACTGAAGCTTTCTTT CASSPVTGRTEAFF
few TRBJ1-2 TRBD1 TRBV7-3 TGTGCCAGCCGCCTGGATAACAGGGGTGTCGGTGGCTACACCTTC CASRLDNRGVGGYTF
. TRBJ1-5 TRBD1 TRBV29-1 TGCAGCGTTGACCAGGGGGGCGGCCAGCCCCAGCATTTT CSVDQGGGQPQHF
once TRBJ2-7 TRBD2 TRBV11-2 TGTGCCAGCAGCCCGGGACTAGCGGGAGGCGAGCAGTACTTC CASSPGLAGGEQYF
. TRBJ2-1 TRBD1 TRBV5-6 TGTGCCAGCAGCTACCGGGACAGAAACTACAATGAGCAGTTCTTC CASSYRDRNYNEQFF
. TRBJ2-7 TRBD1 TRBV7-6 TGTGCCAGCAGCAGACAGGGCCCCTACGAGCAGTACTTC CASSRQGPYEQYF
. TRBJ1-3 . TRBV7-7 TGTGCTAGCAGCTCCGGACTGAACTCTGGAAACACCATATATTTT CASSSGLNSGNTIYF
. TRBJ2-3 . TRBV29-1 TGCAGCGTTGAAATGGGACAGGGGTATGGCGGGAGGGCCCCAAATACGCAGTATTTT CSVEMGQGYGGRAPNTQYF
. TRBJ1-5 . TRBV4-1 TGCGCCAGCAGCCAAGCAGGGCCAGAGGAGCCCCAGCATTTT CASSQAGPEEPQHF
once TRBJ2-1 . TRBV3-1/TRBV3-2 TGTGCCAGCAGCTATTCCTCTAGCGCGGAGCAGTTCTTC CASSYSSSAEQFF